The 26 T cell receptor beta chains listed next were all sequenced from one sample in a study of cytomegalovirus exposure and HLA in healthy donors (dated by TCRdb to about 2017). Receptors were amplified or captured by the immunoSEQ multiplex PCR assay. For the multiplex PCR, a mixture combining 60 forward primers for TCR Vbeta segments and 13 reverse primers for TCR Jbeta segments was used. The table comes from immuneACCESS by way of TCRdb, which keeps in-frame sequences with V and J called. Part of the clones is missing from these tables; in studies checked, under half for an unresolved V gene and the rest for unknown reasons. The table held for this sample gives approximately 120,000 clones. The top ten clones comprise around 2.7% of the sample. The sequencing input was PBMCs. The receptors originated from a man younger than 40 in good health and CMV-seronegative.

The chain uses TRBV5-6 and TRBJ1-2; TRBD1 matches 9 bases. J was trimmed by 7 bases and V by 1 base; bases with no gene match: 8. This CDR3 region has 15 residues. Per the germline V gene, CDR1 is SGHDT and CDR2 is YYEEEE. CDR3 nucleotides: TGTGCCAGCAGCTTGAGGGGACAGGGTTGGTTTGGCTACACCTTC. Its protein product is CASSLRGQGWFGYTF. Supplemented by reference TRBV5-6 and TRBJ1-2, the full variable domain reads DAGVTQSPTHLIKTRGQQVTLRCSPKSGHDTVSWYQQALGQGPQFIFQYYEEEERQRGNFPDRFSGHQFPNYSSELNVNALLLGDSALYLCASSLRGQGWFGYTFGSGTRLTVV.

CDR3 sequence reads: CASSPTGGGYEQYF. The CDR3 DNA reads as TGTGCCAGCTCACCGACAGGCGGAGGTTACGAGCAGTACTTC. The J gene is TRBJ2-7, the V gene TRBV18, with D possibly matching TRBD1 (6 bases). Trimming cost V 3 bases and J 4 bases, with 13 bases left between them. The CDR3 runs 14 residues. The germline V gene has CDR1 KGHSH and CDR2 LQKENI.

This chain uses TRBV10-3 with TRBJ2-6; 10 bases fit TRBD2. V was clipped by 8 bases and J by 4 bases; unmatched bases: 11. This CDR3 comprises 17 residues. Germline V lookup: CDR1 ENHRY, CDR2 SYGVKD. The CDR3 DNA is TGTGCCATCGGCTCCCTAGCGGGAGCTTCAGGGGCCAACGTCCTGACTTTC. Translating it yields CAIGSLAGASGANVLTF.

J is TRBJ1-4 and V is TRBV10-2, with D perhaps matching TRBD1 (5 bases). Germline V gene sequence: CDR1 WSHSY, CDR2 SAAADI. The V gene lost 2 bases and the J gene lost 8 bases, with 15 bases spanning the gap. The CDR3 contains 15 residues. CDR3 bases: TGCGCCAGCAGTGAGGCAGGGTGGTCCGGAGAAAAACTGTTTTTT. Protein sequence: CASSEAGWSGEKLFF.

The rearrangement joins TRBV7-3 to TRBJ2-1; TRBD1 might be the D (6 bases). Germline CDR1 and CDR2: SGHTA and FQGTGA. With 5 bases removed from V and 5 bases from J, the gap between germline ends came to 19 bases. CDR3 length equals 16 residues. This CDR3 is CASSLLGQGLDNEQFF. The DNA of the CDR3 is TGTGCCAGCAGCCTCCTCGGGCAGGGGTTGGACAATGAGCAGTTCTTC.

The chain has TRBV4-1 and TRBJ1-5, with TRBD1 as a possible D gene (5 bases). V dropped 0 bases and J dropped 7 bases, with 16 bases sitting between them. Germline assignment: CDR1 MGHRA and CDR2 YSYEKL. This CDR3 is 16 amino acids long. CDR3 sequence reads: CASSQEGVQSGQPQHF. CDR3 in DNA: TGCGCCAGCAGCCAAGAAGGGGTACAGTCCGGGCAGCCCCAGCATTTT.

The J gene is TRBJ1-1, the V gene TRBV29-1; D is perhaps TRBD1 (5 bases). Germline CDR1 reads SQVTM; CDR2 reads ANQGSEA. This CDR3 has 12 residues. V was pared by 7 bases and J by 1 base, with 10 bases between. The CDR3 region is CSGDTGNTEAFF. The CDR3 region has the DNA TGCAGCGGAGATACAGGGAACACTGAAGCTTTCTTT.

The chain has TRBV7-9 and TRBJ2-2; TRBD1 agrees at 10 bases. This CDR3 is built from 17 residues. The V gene end was trimmed by 5 bases and the J gene end by 7 bases; junction bases not matched to a gene: 13. CDR1 is SEHNR, CDR2 FQNEAQ, per germline (reference sequence). The CDR3 DNA follows: TGTGCCAGCAGCCCTCCCCTTGACAGGGGGCTTATCGGGGAGCTGTTTTTT. This encodes CASSPPLDRGLIGELFF.

The DNA of the CDR3 is TGTGCCAGCAGCTTAGGGGCAGGGGGAAACACTGAAGCTTTCTTT. As protein: CASSLGAGGNTEAFF. V is TRBV7-8 and J is TRBJ1-1; 7 bases match TRBD1. This CDR3 is 15 amino acids long. Looked up from germline, CDR1 is SGHVS and CDR2 is FQNEAQ. Trimming removed 1 base from V and 2 bases from J; junction bases left unmatched: 4.

The rearrangement links TRBV18 to TRBJ2-7; 8 bases match TRBD2. This CDR3 comprises 15 residues. V dropped 4 bases and J dropped 3; count of bases not matched to a gene: 8. Germline lookup yields CDR1 KGHSH and CDR2 LQKENI. CDR3 sequence (DNA): TGTGCCAGCTCACTGCAAAGCGGGGGAGTCTACGAGCAGTACTTC. Translated: CASSLQSGGVYEQYF.

The CDR3 nucleotides are TGTGCCAGCTCACTGTTCGCGGGTAGCGGGAGTGCCGGGGCCAACGTCCTGACTTTC. It specifies CASSLFAGSGSAGANVLTF. The J gene is TRBJ2-6, the V gene TRBV18, with 9 bases matching TRBD2. J lost 4 bases, V lost 4 bases, and 14 bases had no gene match. The CDR3 is 19 residues long. Germline V gene data show CDR1 as KGHSH and CDR2 as LQKENI. The variable domain in full, completed from reference TRBV18 and TRBJ2-6, reads NAGVMQNPRHLVRRRGQEARLRCSPMKGHSHVYWYRQLPEEGLKFMVYLQKENIIDESGMPKERFSAEFPKEGPSILRIQQVVRGDSAAYFCASSLFAGSGSAGANVLTFGAGSRLTVL.

The chain carries TRBV25-1 and TRBJ2-5; D is undetermined. CDR3 size: 13 residues. The germline gives CDR1 MGHDK, CDR2 SYGVNS. Between the trimmed V and J ends, which lost 4 bases and 1 base, there was a span of 7 bases. The CDR3 bases are TGTGCCAGCAGTGCGGAGAGCCAAGAGACCCAGTACTTC. Translating it yields CASSAESQETQYF.

The J gene is TRBJ1-1, the V gene TRBV19; D possibly corresponds to TRBD1 (5 bases). Germline loops: CDR1 LNHDA, CDR2 SQIVND (reference sequence). The CDR3 covers 13 residues. Between the trimmed V and J ends, which lost 5 bases and 11 bases, there was a span of 18 bases. CDR3: CASSPGSGVMAFF. DNA of the CDR3: TGTGCCAGTAGTCCTGGATCGGGGGTAATGGCTTTCTTT.

The V gene is TRBV2, the J gene TRBJ1-1, with 7 nucleotides matching TRBD1. V was clipped by 5 bases and J by 1 base; unmatched bases: 4. Per the germline V gene, CDR1 is SNHLY and CDR2 is FYNNEI. This CDR3 has 14 residues. The CDR3 region has the DNA TGTGCCAGCAGTAGGGGGCGACAGAACACTGAAGCTTTCTTT. This sequence encodes CASSRGRQNTEAFF.

The rearrangement links TRBV7-8 to TRBJ2-7; weak D call: TRBD1 (5 bases). The germline V gene has CDR1 SGHVS and CDR2 FQNEAQ. This CDR3 region has 15 residues. With 4 bases removed from V and 2 bases from J, the gap between germline ends came to 15 bases. In DNA, the CDR3 is TGTGCCAGCAGCTCTTACCCCAAGGGGACCTACGAGCAGTACTTC. Translated: CASSSYPKGTYEQYF.

This sequence joins TRBV18 and TRBJ2-7, with D unclear. Germline CDR1 and CDR2: KGHSH and LQKENI. This CDR3 spans 14 amino acids. Trimming took 1 base from V and 0 from J, leaving 7 bases between them. Here the CDR3 reads CASSPQRTSYEQYF. In nucleotides, the CDR3 is TGTGCCAGCTCACCACAGCGAACCTCCTACGAGCAGTACTTC.

The chain uses TRBV25-1 and TRBJ2-5; D is unclear. V shed 1 base and J shed 2 bases, with 11 bases lying between them. CDR1 and CDR2 (germline): MGHDK, SYGVNS. The CDR3 spans 15 residues. The CDR3 loop reads CASSESAGPQETQYF. CDR3 in DNA: TGTGCCAGCAGTGAATCGGCAGGTCCTCAAGAGACCCAGTACTTC.

The chain carries TRBV7-3 and TRBJ2-1; 12 bases are shared with TRBD1. The V gene's germline CDR1 is SGHTA and CDR2 FQGTGA. J lost 8 bases, V lost 4 bases, and 12 bases had no gene match. The CDR3 totals 17 residues. The DNA for the CDR3 is TGTGCCAGCAGCTCGCCGCCCGGGACAGGGGGCAGGGATGAGCAGTTCTTC. It yields the protein CASSSPPGTGGRDEQFF.

The genes are TRBV28 and TRBJ2-7, with D maybe TRBD2 (6 bases). V lost 11 bases to trimming and J lost 8 bases, with 25 bases between them. The length of the CDR3 is 14 residues. CDR1 and CDR2 (germline): MDHEN, SYDVKM. The CDR3 here is CAVTPSGGYDKQYF. As DNA, the CDR3 is TGTGCCGTTACGCCCTCCGGGGGTTATGACAAGCAGTACTTC.

CDR3 protein: CASSSSGQGTGELFF. The CDR3 DNA reads as TGTGCCAGCAGTTCTAGCGGACAAGGCACCGGGGAGCTGTTTTTT. This chain links TRBV5-4 with TRBJ2-2; 7 bases agree with TRBD2. Unmatched junction bases numbered 8, after V lost 5 bases and J lost 4 bases. Germline V gene data show CDR1 as SGHNT and CDR2 as YYREEE (reference sequence). The CDR3 spans 15 residues.

The chain employs TRBV6-1 and TRBJ2-5; 8 bases match TRBD2. This CDR3 is 16 amino acids long. Germline V CDR1 and CDR2: MNHNS, SASEGT. J was trimmed by 5 bases and V by 3 bases; bases with no gene match: 11. The CDR3 sequence: CASSEEGLVLGETQYF. Written as DNA, the CDR3 is TGTGCCAGCAGTGAGGAGGGACTAGTTCTCGGGGAGACCCAGTACTTC.

The V and J genes are TRBV5-1 and TRBJ2-7, with 11 bases fitting TRBD2. This CDR3 region has 15 residues. Trimming took 4 bases from V and 5 from J; bases not matched to a gene: 8. CDR1 and CDR2 from the germline V gene are SGHRS and YFSETQ. The CDR3 DNA sequence: TGCGCCAGCAGCCCCGGGACTAGCGGACTCCACGAGCAGTACTTC. Translating it yields CASSPGTSGLHEQYF.

The V and J genes are TRBV5-4 and TRBJ2-7; D might be TRBD1 (5 bases). V shed 4 bases and J shed 6 bases, with 11 bases lying between them. The germline V gene encodes CDR1 SGHNT and CDR2 YYREEE (reference sequence). The CDR3 is 12 amino acids. The CDR3 here is CASSARVGEQYF. CDR3 DNA sequence: TGTGCCAGCAGCGCCAGGGTTGGCGAGCAGTACTTC.

The rearrangement joins TRBV10-1 to TRBJ2-1, with D possibly being TRBD2 (5 bases). Germline CDR1 WNHNN, CDR2 SYGVQD (reference sequence). This CDR3 is 16 amino acids long. The germline V and J ends were trimmed by 4 bases and 9 bases, with 22 bases remaining between them. CDR3 DNA: TGCGCCAGCAGTGCATTGACTACCTCCATTCACAGTGAGCAGTTCTTC. This translates into CASSALTTSIHSEQFF.

The chain recombines TRBV29-1 with TRBJ1-6, with 8 bases fitting TRBD1. V trimming: 7 bases; J trimming: 6 bases; junction bases outside the gene matches: 5. CDR3 length: 13 residues. The germline gives CDR1 SQVTM, CDR2 ANQGSEA. The DNA for the CDR3 is TGCAGCGCAGGACAGGGACTTAATTCACCCCTCCACTTT. It codes for CSAGQGLNSPLHF.

The J gene is TRBJ2-1, the V gene TRBV6-6, with D possibly matching TRBD1 (5 bases). CDR3 length: 12 residues. Germline V gene lookup returns CDR1 MNHNY and CDR2 SVGAGI (reference sequence). Deletions cut 10 bases from V and 6 bases from J, with 13 bases between. The CDR3 loop reads CATSSGFNEQFF. The CDR3, as DNA: TGTGCCACTTCTTCAGGGTTCAATGAGCAGTTCTTC.